These T cell receptor beta chains were read from a single sample in a study of T cells in Graves' hyperthyroidism and ophthalmopathy. One entry per CDR3 protein, called by TCRdb with MiXCR from the multiplex PCR reads. The table has more than 150,000 distinct CDR3 sequences, over 15% seen once. The sequenced sample was blood. The receptors were sampled from a woman between 50 and 59 years old with Graves' hyperthyroidism. The CDR3 runs from the conserved cysteine through the conserved F or W. Fields, in order: V gene, J gene, D gene, clone size, CDR3 protein, CDR3 DNA. A D gene is named only where the DNA matches it firmly. Some rows mark clone size as missing; the rest say once, few, many or name a class of expanded clone.

>TRBV12-3/TRBV12-4|TRBJ1-6|.|many
CASSLRQGFSPLHF
TGTGCCAGCAGTTTAAGGCAGGGATTTTCACCCCTCCACTTT
>TRBV6-1|TRBJ1-5|.|many
CASGSGGFSNQPQHF
TGTGCCAGCGGGTCGGGAGGCTTCAGCAATCAGCCCCAGCATTTT
>TRBV5-4|TRBJ2-3|TRBD1|few
CASSLRGQGLTDTQYF
TGTGCCAGCAGCTTGAGGGGACAGGGGCTCACAGATACGCAGTATTTT
>TRBV2|TRBJ1-2|.|many
CASSERGDPPNYGYTF
TGTGCCAGCAGTGAAAGGGGGGACCCCCCTAACTATGGCTACACCTTC
>TRBV2|TRBJ1-5|.|many
CASSAGSWQPQHF
TGTGCCAGCAGTGCAGGCTCTTGGCAGCCCCAGCATTTT
>TRBV20-1|TRBJ1-2|.|.
CSARDSGGGIRNGYTF
TGCAGTGCTAGAGATAGCGGGGGCGGGATTAGAAATGGCTACACCTTC
>TRBV19|TRBJ1-1|.|many
CASSIGGVNTEAFF
TGTGCCAGTAGTATAGGCGGAGTGAACACTGAAGCTTTCTTT
>TRBV10-3|TRBJ1-2|.|.
CAISEGPFYGYTF
TGTGCCATCAGTGAAGGCCCATTCTATGGCTACACCTTC
>TRBV11-3|TRBJ2-3|TRBD2|many
CASSSTGAGGQGDTQYF
TGTGCCAGCAGCTCCACTGGTGCGGGAGGGCAAGGAGATACGCAGTATTTT
>TRBV6-5|TRBJ2-7|.|many
CASSYRGPSSYEQYF
TGTGCCAGCAGTTACAGGGGTCCTAGCTCCTACGAGCAGTACTTC
>TRBV3-1|TRBJ2-2|.|.
CASSQDYAGAHRYAGELFF
TGTGCCAGCAGCCAAGATTATGCAGGGGCCCACCGATACGCCGGGGAGCTGTTTTTT
>TRBV6-2/TRBV6-3|TRBJ1-1|.|many
CASSYPYQTEAFF
TGTGCCAGCAGTTACCCCTATCAAACTGAAGCTTTCTTT
>TRBV6-1|TRBJ2-7|TRBD1|many
CASRQGVVYEQYF
TGTGCCAGCAGGCAGGGGGTGGTCTACGAGCAGTACTTC
>TRBV6-2/TRBV6-3|TRBJ1-5|.|many
CASSYHQNSNQPQHF
TGTGCCAGCAGTTATCATCAGAATAGCAATCAGCCCCAGCATTTT
>TRBV2|TRBJ1-6|.|many
CASIGVRSSYNSPLHF
TGTGCCAGCATAGGAGTTCGGAGCTCCTATAATTCACCCCTCCACTTT
>TRBV13|TRBJ2-5|TRBD2|.
CASSDSGKGQETQYF
TGTGCCAGCAGCGATAGCGGGAAGGGACAAGAGACCCAGTACTTC
>TRBV18|TRBJ1-5|.|many
CASSPASSNQPQHF
TGTGCCAGCTCACCAGCCAGTAGCAATCAGCCCCAGCATTTT
>TRBV12-3/TRBV12-4|TRBJ2-5|.|many
CASSLGTFSSLDF
TGTGCCAGCAGTTTGGGGACCTTTAGCTCCCTCGACTTC
>TRBV5-1|TRBJ1-5|TRBD1|few
CASSATGGGNQPQHF
TGCGCCAGCAGCGCAACAGGGGGCGGCAATCAGCCCCAGCATTTT
>TRBV6-1|TRBJ1-2|.|.
CASRPAWRKTGYGYTF
TGTGCCAGCAGACCCGCGTGGCGGAAAACCGGCTATGGCTACACCTTC
>TRBV7-9|TRBJ1-2|.|few
CASSLRRSNYTF
TGTGCCAGCAGCTTAAGAAGGAGTAATTACACCTTC
>TRBV7-9|TRBJ2-7|.|many
CASSKTSGGIYEQYF
TGTGCCAGCAGCAAAACGAGCGGTGGGATCTACGAGCAGTACTTC
>TRBV28|TRBJ2-7|.|many
CASTPSGGWYEQYF
TGTGCCAGCACGCCCTCTGGGGGCTGGTACGAGCAGTACTTC
>TRBV6-4|TRBJ1-1|TRBD1|many
CASSDGDRSEAFF
TGTGCCAGCAGTGACGGGGACAGGTCTGAAGCTTTCTTT
>TRBV11-1|TRBJ1-2|.|.
CASSLERRQDGYTF
TGTGCCAGCAGCTTAGAAAGACGGCAGGATGGCTACACCTTC
>TRBV2|TRBJ2-2|.|.
CASSEVVPGELFF
TGTGCCAGCAGTGAAGTGGTCCCCGGGGAGCTGTTTTTT